Shown below are 4 T cell receptor beta chains from a single sample sequenced in a study of T-cell memory formation after mild COVID-19. TCRdb itself ran the 5' RACE reads through MiXCR, one entry per CDR3 protein. The sample carries under 300,000 distinct CDR3 sequences, around a tenth recorded once. The sequencing input was PBMCs or a T cell subset sorted from them (not recorded which). Receptors were obtained from a man younger than 30 who had mild COVID-19 (a few samples of this study predate the infection). Cell type and time point are not known.

This clonotype has more than one count but fewer than ten. This sequence joins TRBV4-3 and TRBJ2-1; D tentatively reads TRBD1 or TRBD2 (5 bases each). This CDR3 comprises 15 residues. Trimming removed 3 bases at V and 2 bases at J, with 11 bases between. Germline CDR1 LGHNA, CDR2 YSLEER. The DNA for the CDR3 is TGCGCCAGCAGCCAGGAGTGGGACCCCTACAATGAGCAGTTCTTC. This gives the protein CASSQEWDPYNEQFF.

This clonotype was observed a few times. The chain combines TRBV27 with TRBJ1-5, with D perhaps matching TRBD1 (6 bases). CDR3 length: 15 amino acids. Trimming removed 3 bases at V and 11 bases at J, with 20 bases between. Germline CDR1 and CDR2: MNHEY and SMNVEV (reference sequence). The CDR3 sequence is CASSFVGQTLQSQHF. CDR3 bases: TGTGCCAGCAGTTTCGTCGGACAGACCTTACAGTCCCAGCATTTT.

This clonotype was recorded at least ten times. The rearrangement uses TRBV7-9 and TRBJ2-5; TRBD1 is a possible D gene (6 bases). This CDR3 comprises 14 residues. Germline CDR1 reads SEHNR; CDR2 reads FQNEAQ (reference sequence). V was shortened by 5 bases and J by 2 bases, with 12 bases between the two germline ends. CDR3 DNA: TGTGCCAGCAGCCCCATGACAGGTCAAGAGACCCAGTACTTC. This gives the protein CASSPMTGQETQYF.

This clonotype was picked up a small number of times. This rearrangement joins TRBV7-6 to TRBJ2-1; TRBD1 is a possible D gene (6 bases). From germline, CDR1 is SGHVS and CDR2 FNYEAQ. The CDR3 has 16 amino acids. V gave up 5 bases and J gave up 0 bases, with 14 bases separating them. CDR3 region: CASSAEDRSSYNEQFF. CDR3 nucleotide sequence: TGTGCCAGCAGCGCGGAAGACAGGAGCTCCTACAATGAGCAGTTCTTC. Using reference TRBV7-6 and TRBJ2-1 for the parts outside the CDR3, the full variable domain is GAGVSQSPRYKVTKRGQDVALRCDPISGHVSLYWYRQALGQGPEFLTYFNYEAQQDKSGLPNDRFSAERPEGSISTLTIQRTEQRDSAMYRCASSAEDRSSYNEQFFGPGTRLTVL.